The 2 T cell receptor beta chains given below trace back to one sample, sequenced in a study of blood T cell repertoires in COVID-19. The method was immunoSEQ multiplex PCR; TCRdb's version includes in-frame clones alone and lacks a portion of them. The table lists some 160,000 clones, about 88% of them singletons. The sequencing sample was made of peripheral blood. Receptor source: a man aged 50 to 60 who had recovered from COVID-19.

V usage is TRBV4-3 and J usage is TRBJ1-5; D is uncertain. Trimming cost V 3 bases and J 3 bases, with 6 bases left between them. CDR3 length: 13 amino acids. Germline loops: CDR1 LGHNA, CDR2 YSLEER. Written as DNA, the CDR3 is TGCGCCAGCAGCCAGCAGGCCAATCAGCCCCAGCATTTT. This translates into CASSQQANQPQHF.

The chain carries TRBV5-1 and TRBJ1-3, with 9 bases aligning to TRBD1. V dropped 0 bases and J dropped 0; count of bases not matched to a gene: 7. The germline gives CDR1 SGHRS, CDR2 YFSETQ. This CDR3 has 18 residues. CDR3: CASSLAGTGYGSGNTIYF. CDR3 nucleotides: TGCGCCAGCAGCTTGGCTGGGACAGGGTACGGCTCTGGAAACACCATATATTTT.